This is a list of T cell receptor beta chains from one sample in a study of blood T cells in healthy people across ages. TCRdb reanalysed the 5' RACE reads using MiXCR and keeps one entry per CDR3 protein. The sample contains 750,000 to 950,000 distinct CDR3 sequences, 25% to 30% of which appear only once. This same sample was also part of a study on T cells of mothers and their children.

Sequences were obtained from blood. These receptors were obtained from a woman in her thirties or forties in good health. CDR3s include the opening cysteine and the closing phenylalanine or tryptophan. A D gene is named only where the DNA matches it firmly. Size tells how often a clone was seen (once, few, many) or the class of an expanded clone, and some rows leave it out.

CDR3nt: TGCGCCAGCAGCCAAGATACCAGGGGAATTTCCTACGAGCAGTACTTC; CDR3aa: CASSQDTRGISYEQYF; d_gene: -; v_gene: TRBV4-1; j_gene: TRBJ2-7; abundance: many
CDR3nt: TGCGCCAGCAGCTTGGCAAAGAACACTGAAGCTTTCTTT; CDR3aa: CASSLAKNTEAFF; d_gene: -; v_gene: TRBV5-1; j_gene: TRBJ1-1; abundance: -
CDR3nt: TGTGCCAGCAGCCTACAGCGAACTAATCGGCCCCAGCATTTT; CDR3aa: CASSLQRTNRPQHF; d_gene: -; v_gene: TRBV7-3; j_gene: TRBJ1-5; abundance: -
CDR3nt: TGTGCCAGCAGTTTTTGGCTGGCGGGGGTGCACAATGAGCAGTTCTTC; CDR3aa: CASSFWLAGVHNEQFF; d_gene: TRBD2; v_gene: TRBV27; j_gene: TRBJ2-1; abundance: -
CDR3nt: TGCGCCAGCAGCTTGGCCGTACTCGGACCAGATACGCAGTATTTT; CDR3aa: CASSLAVLGPDTQYF; d_gene: -; v_gene: TRBV5-1; j_gene: TRBJ2-3; abundance: many
CDR3nt: TGTGCCTGCAGCTTAGGTGCCTACGAGCAGTACTTC; CDR3aa: CACSLGAYEQYF; d_gene: -; v_gene: TRBV7-9; j_gene: TRBJ2-7; abundance: -
CDR3nt: TGTGCCAGCAGGCTGACCGGGACAGGGAACACTGAAGCTTTCTTT; CDR3aa: CASRLTGTGNTEAFF; d_gene: TRBD1; v_gene: TRBV7-9; j_gene: TRBJ1-1; abundance: few
CDR3nt: TGTGCCAGCAGCCCCCGACTAGCCTCCGAAGACGCCACGCAGTTCTTC; CDR3aa: CASSPRLASEDATQFF; d_gene: TRBD2; v_gene: TRBV4-2; j_gene: TRBJ2-1; abundance: many
CDR3nt: TGTGCCAGCAGCGATTTGGATAGCTCCTACAATGAGCAGTTCTTC; CDR3aa: CASSDLDSSYNEQFF; d_gene: -; v_gene: TRBV6-6; j_gene: TRBJ2-1; abundance: few
CDR3nt: TGTGCCAGCAGCCCAGACGGCGGGGGGGCGAATGAGCAGTTCTTC; CDR3aa: CASSPDGGGANEQFF; d_gene: TRBD2; v_gene: TRBV7-8; j_gene: TRBJ2-1; abundance: few
CDR3nt: TGCGCCAGCAGCTTTGGCGGCTACTACAATGAGCAGTTCTTC; CDR3aa: CASSFGGYYNEQFF; d_gene: -; v_gene: TRBV5-1; j_gene: TRBJ2-1; abundance: -
CDR3nt: TGCAGTGCCCCCCAACCGAAGGATCGCACTGAAGCTTTCTTT; CDR3aa: CSAPQPKDRTEAFF; d_gene: -; v_gene: TRBV20-1; j_gene: TRBJ1-1; abundance: -
CDR3nt: TGCGCCAGCAGCCCTTACGGGGACAGAGCGAACGAGCAGTACTTC; CDR3aa: CASSPYGDRANEQYF; d_gene: TRBD1; v_gene: TRBV5-1; j_gene: TRBJ2-7; abundance: -
CDR3nt: TGCGCCAGCAGCCTGACAGGGCTTGGAGAGACCCAGTACTTC; CDR3aa: CASSLTGLGETQYF; d_gene: TRBD1; v_gene: TRBV5-1; j_gene: TRBJ2-5; abundance: -